The sequence of this T cell receptor (beta chain) was determined in a study of Graves' ophthalmopathy and Graves' hyperthyroidism. From germline, CDR1 is MNHNS and CDR2 SASEGT. Trimming removed 6 bases from V and 6 bases from J; junction bases left unmatched: 9. This CDR3 spans 15 amino acids. This clonotype has at least ten counts. The authors amplified TCR beta CDR3 regions, and they did so from RNA transcripts for repertoire sequencing. First-round RT-PCR with HTBI primers preceded a second-round multiplex PCR. TCRdb reprocessed the multiplex PCR reads with MiXCR, giving one entry per CDR3 protein. The sample carries 350,000 to 450,000 distinct CDR3 sequences, around 21% recorded once.

The chain joins TRBV6-1 to TRBJ1-5; 9 nucleotides agree with TRBD1. This sequence originates from a woman between 18 and 30 years old with stable Graves' hyperthyroidism. The sequencing input was peripheral blood. The CDR3 bases are TGTGCCAGCAGCCCCCGGGACAGGGAGCGTCAGCCCCAGCATTTT. Amino acids: CASSPRDRERQPQHF.